This TCR beta chain was recorded in a study of glioma-infiltrating T cells after dendritic cell vaccination. Overall study context: The vaccine used monocyte-derived dendritic cells pulsed overnight with autologous tumor lysate.

This clone is a singleton in its sample. The method was immunoSEQ multiplex PCR; TCRdb's version includes in-frame clones alone and lacks a portion of them. The data contain tens of thousands of clones, roughly 80% of them singletons. The receptor was derived from a human donor with glioblastoma. The sequencing here drew on blood, taken before dendritic cell vaccination.

The CDR3 here is CASSTRDRNNEQFF. DNA of the CDR3: TGTGCCAGCAGTACCCGAGACAGGAACAATGAGCAGTTCTTC. This rearrangement joins TRBV6-6 to TRBJ2-1; tentatively, D is TRBD1 (6 bases). Germline V gene sequence: CDR1 MNHNY, CDR2 SVGAGI (reference sequence). The ends were cut back, 5 bases at V and 5 bases at J, with 13 bases in the middle. The CDR3 loop spans 14 amino acids.